This T cell receptor (beta chain) emerged from a study of T cells expressing NK-cell markers. Overall study context: Seven of the eight sequenced donors were HCMV-seropositive; one was seronegative.

The V gene's germline CDR1 is DFQATT and CDR2 SNEGSKA (reference sequence). The CDR3 contains 14 residues. Study-level results: Several donors likewise had their CD3+CD56-NKG2C+ fraction led by these clonotypes. Dominant NKG2C+ clonotypes made up roughly 1.0-8% of CD8+ T cells in over five donors.

On this clonotype itself: Its cognate antigen is unknown.

TCRdb reprocessed the 5' RACE reads, with one entry per CDR3 protein and no DNA. In all, the sample yields over 200,000 distinct CDR3 sequences. The rearrangement joins TRBV20-1 to TRBJ2-5; absent DNA, TCRdb's TRBD1 call cannot be checked. The sequencing sample was made of blood T cells: a sorted CD56 or NKG2C T cell subset, CD4+ or CD8+ T cells, or bulk PBMC T cells (not recorded which). The TCR comes from a man aged 18 to 29 in good health. The CDR3 sequence: CSARGLRLGETQYF.